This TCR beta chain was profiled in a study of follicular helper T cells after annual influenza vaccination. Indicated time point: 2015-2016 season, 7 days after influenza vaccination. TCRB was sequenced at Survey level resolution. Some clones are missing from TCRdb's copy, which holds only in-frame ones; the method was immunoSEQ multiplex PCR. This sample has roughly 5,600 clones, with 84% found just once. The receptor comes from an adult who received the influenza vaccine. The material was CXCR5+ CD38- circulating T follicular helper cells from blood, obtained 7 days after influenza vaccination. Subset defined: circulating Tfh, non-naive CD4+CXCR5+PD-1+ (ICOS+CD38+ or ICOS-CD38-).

The CDR3 protein is CASSLSSSGQETQYF. As DNA, the CDR3 is TGTGCCAGCAGCTTATCCTCTAGCGGGCAAGAGACCCAGTACTTC. The chain recombines TRBV7-3 with TRBJ2-5; 8 bases are shared with TRBD2. With 2 bases clipped from V and 2 bases from J, the junction kept 4 bases outside the gene matches. This CDR3 contains 15 residues. CDR1 is SGHTA, CDR2 FQGTGA, per germline.